The subject of this entry is one T cell receptor beta chain. Germline V CDR1 and CDR2: MNHEY, SMNVEV (reference sequence). The V gene lost 5 bases and the J gene lost 3 bases, with 8 bases spanning the gap. The CDR3 has 13 amino acids. Generated by immunoSEQ multiplex PCR, the TCRdb table keeps only in-frame clones and is missing some. The sample carries some 120,000 clones, 88% recorded once. This entry belongs to a study of control samples from healthy donors and cancer patients. Sequencing used blood. The TCR comes from a woman in her 70s in good health. The V gene is TRBV27, the J gene TRBJ2-1, with D possibly matching TRBD2 (5 bases). For the CDR3, the DNA is TGTGCCAGCAGTATAGACTACTACAATGAGCAGTTCTTC. Translated, it gives CASSIDYYNEQFF.